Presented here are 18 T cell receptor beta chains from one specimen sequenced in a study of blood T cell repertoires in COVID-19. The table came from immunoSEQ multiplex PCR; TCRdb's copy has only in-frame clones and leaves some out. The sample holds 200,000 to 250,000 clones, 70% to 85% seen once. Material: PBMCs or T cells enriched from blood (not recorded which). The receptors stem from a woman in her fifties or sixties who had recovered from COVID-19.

CDR3 nucleotide sequence: TGCGCCAGCAGCCAAGGCTGGGGCACGAACACTGAAGCTTTCTTT. Residues: CASSQGWGTNTEAFF. The V gene is TRBV4-1, the J gene TRBJ1-1; possible D gene TRBD1, 5 bases. CDR1 and CDR2 (germline): MGHRA, YSYEKL. This CDR3 has 15 amino acids. V dropped 1 base and J dropped 1 base, with 10 bases sitting between them.

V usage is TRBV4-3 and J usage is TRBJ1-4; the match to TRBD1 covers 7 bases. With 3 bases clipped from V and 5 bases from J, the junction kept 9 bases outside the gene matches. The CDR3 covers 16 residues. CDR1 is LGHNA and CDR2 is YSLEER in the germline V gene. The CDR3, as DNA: TGCGCCAGCAGCCAGACGCCGCGACAGGGAAATGAAAAACTGTTTTTT. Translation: CASSQTPRQGNEKLFF.

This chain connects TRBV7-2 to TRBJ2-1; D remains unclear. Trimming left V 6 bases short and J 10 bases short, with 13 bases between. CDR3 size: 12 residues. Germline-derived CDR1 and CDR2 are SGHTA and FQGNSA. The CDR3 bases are TGTGCCAGCAGTCCTACGCTTTGGGAGCAGTTCTTC. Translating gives CASSPTLWEQFF.

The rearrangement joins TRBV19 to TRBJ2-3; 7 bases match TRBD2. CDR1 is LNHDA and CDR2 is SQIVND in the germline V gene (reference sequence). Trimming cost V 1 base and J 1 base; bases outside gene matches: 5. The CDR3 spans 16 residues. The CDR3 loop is CASSIVGTSGTDTQYF. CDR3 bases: TGTGCCAGTAGTATAGTAGGTACTAGCGGCACAGATACGCAGTATTTT.

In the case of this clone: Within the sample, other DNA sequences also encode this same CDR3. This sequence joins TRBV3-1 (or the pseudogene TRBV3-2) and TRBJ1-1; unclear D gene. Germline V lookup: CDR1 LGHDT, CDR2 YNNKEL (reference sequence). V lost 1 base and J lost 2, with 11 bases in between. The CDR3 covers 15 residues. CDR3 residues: CASSQGTGGNTEAFF. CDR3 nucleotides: TGTGCCAGCAGCCAAGGGACGGGAGGAAACACTGAAGCTTTCTTT.

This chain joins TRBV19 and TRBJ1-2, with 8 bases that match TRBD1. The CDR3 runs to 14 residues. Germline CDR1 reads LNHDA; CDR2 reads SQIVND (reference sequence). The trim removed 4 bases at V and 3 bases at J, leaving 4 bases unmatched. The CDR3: CASSTRGPYYGYTF. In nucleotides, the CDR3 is TGTGCCAGTAGTACCAGGGGGCCCTACTATGGCTACACCTTC. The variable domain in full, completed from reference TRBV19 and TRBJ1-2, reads DGGITQSPKYLFRKEGQNVTLSCEQNLNHDAMYWYRQDPGQGLRLIYYSQIVNDFQKGDIAEGYSVSREKKESFPLTVTSAQKNPTAFYLCASSTRGPYYGYTFGSGTRLTVV.

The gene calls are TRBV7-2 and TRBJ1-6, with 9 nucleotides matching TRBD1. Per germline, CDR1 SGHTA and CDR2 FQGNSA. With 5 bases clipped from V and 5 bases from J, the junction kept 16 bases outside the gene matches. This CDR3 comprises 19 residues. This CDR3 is CASSRTGVRSNVNNSPLHF. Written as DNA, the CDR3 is TGTGCCAGCAGCCGGACAGGGGTCAGATCAAACGTTAATAATTCACCCCTCCACTTT.

The CDR3 loop reads CASSPIGQEYSNQPQHF. The CDR3 DNA reads as TGTGCCAGCAGTCCCATAGGACAGGAGTATAGCAATCAGCCCCAGCATTTT. The chain couples TRBV27 to TRBJ1-5; 7 bases align to TRBD1. V dropped 5 bases and J dropped 0; count of bases not matched to a gene: 10. The germline CDR1 and CDR2 sequences are MNHEY and SMNVEV (reference sequence). This CDR3 is 17 amino acids long.

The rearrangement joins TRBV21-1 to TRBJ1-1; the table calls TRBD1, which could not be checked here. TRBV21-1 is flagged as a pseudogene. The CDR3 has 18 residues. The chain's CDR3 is CASSPPQGTGGNVTEAFF. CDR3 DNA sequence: TGTGCCAGCAGCCCCCCGCAGGGGACAGGGGGAAATGTCACTGAAGCTTTCTTT.

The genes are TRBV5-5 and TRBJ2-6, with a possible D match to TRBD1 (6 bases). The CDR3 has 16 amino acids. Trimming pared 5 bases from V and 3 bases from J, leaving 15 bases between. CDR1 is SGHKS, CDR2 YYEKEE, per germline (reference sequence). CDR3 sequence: CASRRPGVVGANVLTF. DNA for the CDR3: TGTGCCAGCAGACGCCCAGGGGTCGTTGGGGCCAACGTCCTGACTTTC.

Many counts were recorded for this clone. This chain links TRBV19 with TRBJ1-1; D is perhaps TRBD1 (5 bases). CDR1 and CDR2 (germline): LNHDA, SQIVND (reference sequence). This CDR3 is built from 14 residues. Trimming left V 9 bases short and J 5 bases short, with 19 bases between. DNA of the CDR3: TGTGCCAGCTCCCTTGGGCGGGGGGGAACTGAAGCTTTCTTT. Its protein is CASSLGRGGTEAFF.

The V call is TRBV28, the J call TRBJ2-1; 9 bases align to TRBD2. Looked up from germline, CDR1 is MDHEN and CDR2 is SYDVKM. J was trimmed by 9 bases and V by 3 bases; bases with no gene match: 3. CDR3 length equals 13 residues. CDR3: CASSLAGGREQFF. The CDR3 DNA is TGTGCCAGCAGTTTGGCGGGGGGGCGTGAGCAGTTCTTC. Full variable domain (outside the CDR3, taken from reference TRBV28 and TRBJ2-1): DVKVTQSSRYLVKRTGEKVFLECVQDMDHENMFWYRQDPGLGLRLIYFSYDVKMKEKGDIPEGYSVSREKKERFSLILESASTNQTSMYLCASSLAGGREQFFGPGTRLTVL.

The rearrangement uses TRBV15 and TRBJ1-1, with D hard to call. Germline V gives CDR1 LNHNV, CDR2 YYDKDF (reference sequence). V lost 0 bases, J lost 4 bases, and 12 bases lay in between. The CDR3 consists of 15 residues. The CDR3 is CATSRDASSGTEAFF. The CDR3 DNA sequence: TGTGCCACCAGCAGAGATGCTAGTTCGGGCACTGAAGCTTTCTTT.

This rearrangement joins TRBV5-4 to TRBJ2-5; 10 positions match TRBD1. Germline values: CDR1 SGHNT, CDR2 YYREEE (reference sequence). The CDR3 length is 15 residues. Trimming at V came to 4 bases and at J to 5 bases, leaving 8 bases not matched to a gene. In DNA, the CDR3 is TGTGCCAGCAGCCGTGGGACAGGGGAATATGAGACCCAGTACTTC. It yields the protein CASSRGTGEYETQYF.

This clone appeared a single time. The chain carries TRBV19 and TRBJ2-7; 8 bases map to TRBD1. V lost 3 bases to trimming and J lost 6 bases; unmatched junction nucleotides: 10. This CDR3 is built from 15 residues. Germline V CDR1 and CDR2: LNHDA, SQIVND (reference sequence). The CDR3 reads CASSILPRQGSEQYF. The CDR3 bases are TGTGCCAGTAGTATTCTTCCGAGACAGGGGTCCGAGCAGTACTTC.

As DNA, the CDR3 is TGTGCCACGGGGAGGTCACAAGAGACCCAGTACTTC. It specifies CATGRSQETQYF. The V gene is TRBV19, the J gene TRBJ2-5, with D tentatively TRBD2 (6 bases). CDR1 is LNHDA and CDR2 is SQIVND in the germline V gene (reference sequence). CDR3 length: 12 amino acids. V was clipped by 10 bases and J by 2 bases, with 11 bases between them.

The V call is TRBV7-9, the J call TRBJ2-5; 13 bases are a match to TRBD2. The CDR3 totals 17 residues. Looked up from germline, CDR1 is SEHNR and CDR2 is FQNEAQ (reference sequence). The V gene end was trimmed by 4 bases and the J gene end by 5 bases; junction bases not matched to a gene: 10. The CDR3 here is CASSSHRGTSGTETQYF. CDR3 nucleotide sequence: TGTGCCAGCAGCTCTCACCGGGGGACTAGCGGGACGGAGACCCAGTACTTC.

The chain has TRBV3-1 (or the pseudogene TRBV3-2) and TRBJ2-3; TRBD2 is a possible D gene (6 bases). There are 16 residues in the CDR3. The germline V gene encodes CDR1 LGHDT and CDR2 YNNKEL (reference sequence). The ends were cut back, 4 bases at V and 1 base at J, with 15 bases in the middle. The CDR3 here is CASSPRDSVGTDTQYF. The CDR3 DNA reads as TGTGCCAGCAGCCCCCGGGACTCGGTGGGCACAGATACGCAGTATTTT.